This entry is about one T cell receptor (beta chain). What it recognizes is unknown. The data were taken from a study of T cell repertoires in cytomegalovirus infection. Overall study results and limits: What dominated the ex vivo response were HLA-C-restricted CMV-specific TCR beta clonotypes.

Trimming removed 1 base at V and 2 bases at J, with 12 bases between. This CDR3 spans 16 amino acids. Germline loops: CDR1 MGHRA, CDR2 YSYEKL. TCRdb reprocessed the reads via MiXCR and lists one record per CDR3 protein. The table records fewer than 1,000,000 distinct CDR3 sequences, approximately 31% of them present only once. The sample here was cultured CD8+ T cells from PBMCs, taken from culture after CMV antigen stimulation. The sequence derives from a human donor in good health (CMV status not recorded). Some clones in this sample may be carry-over from other donors' samples. The chain uses TRBV4-1 and TRBJ2-4; possibly TRBD1 or TRBD2 for D (5 bases each). The CDR3 loop is CASSQVWGPTKNIQYF. The CDR3 DNA reads as TGCGCCAGCAGCCAAGTTTGGGGACCGACCAAAAACATTCAGTACTTC.